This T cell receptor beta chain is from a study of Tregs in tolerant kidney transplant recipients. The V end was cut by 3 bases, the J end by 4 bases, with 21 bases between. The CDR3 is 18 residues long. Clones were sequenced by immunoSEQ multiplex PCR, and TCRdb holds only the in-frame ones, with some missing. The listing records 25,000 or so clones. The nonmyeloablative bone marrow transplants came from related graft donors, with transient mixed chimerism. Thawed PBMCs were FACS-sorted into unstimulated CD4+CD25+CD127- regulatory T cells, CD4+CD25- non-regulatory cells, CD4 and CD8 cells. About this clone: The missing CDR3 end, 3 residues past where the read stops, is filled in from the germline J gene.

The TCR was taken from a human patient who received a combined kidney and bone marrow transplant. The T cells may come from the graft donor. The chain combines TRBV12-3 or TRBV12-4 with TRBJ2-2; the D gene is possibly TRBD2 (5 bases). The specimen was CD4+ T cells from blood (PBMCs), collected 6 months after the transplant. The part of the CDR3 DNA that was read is TGTGCCAGCAGTTTTCGGGTCCGTTGGAGGTTGGGCACCGGGGAG. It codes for CASSFRVRWRLGTGE. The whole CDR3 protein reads CASSFRVRWRLGTGELFF.